One and the same sample provided the 5 T cell receptor beta chains below, sequenced in a study of T cell clonotyping in hematopoietic cell transplantation. Sequencing used immunoSEQ multiplex PCR; TCRdb keeps in-frame clones, though not all of them. This table has tens of thousands of clones, about 96% appearing once. The source material was peripheral blood mononuclear cells. The receptors here all came from a man aged 25-45 years in good health. Some clones in this sample may be carry-over from other donors' samples.

This clone was detected once. The chain joins TRBV10-1 to TRBJ2-7; D tentatively reads TRBD1 or TRBD2 (5 bases each). V lost 0 bases and J 5 bases, leaving 14 bases between the germline ends. CDR1 and CDR2 from the germline V gene are WNHNN and SYGVQD (reference sequence). The CDR3 runs 15 residues. The CDR3 loop reads CASSESGTGKHEQYF. CDR3 coding DNA: TGCGCCAGCAGTGAGTCTGGGACCGGGAAACACGAGCAGTACTTC.

The chain uses TRBV11-1 and TRBJ2-7, with D tentatively TRBD1 (6 bases). V shed 3 bases and J shed 2 bases, with 14 bases lying between them. The germline V gene has CDR1 SGHAT and CDR2 FQDESV (reference sequence). The CDR3 extends over 15 amino acids. The CDR3 sequence: CASSLLDRLPYEQYF. CDR3 bases: TGTGCCAGCAGCTTGCTAGACAGGCTCCCCTACGAGCAGTACTTC.

CDR3: CASSPFIGTGGNRFYEQYF. The CDR3 DNA reads as TGTGCCAGCAGCCCTTTCATCGGGACAGGGGGCAATAGGTTCTACGAGCAGTACTTC. The J gene is TRBJ2-7, the V gene TRBV5-6, with 12 bases identical to TRBD1. CDR3 length: 19 residues. Germline V gene data show CDR1 as SGHDT and CDR2 as YYEEEE. The V gene end was trimmed by 4 bases and the J gene end by 3 bases; junction bases not matched to a gene: 17.

The chain is built from TRBV6-5 and TRBJ1-4; D is possibly TRBD1 (6 bases). The V gene lost 6 bases and the J gene lost 3 bases, with 11 bases spanning the gap. CDR3 length: 14 residues. Germline CDR1 and CDR2: MNHEY and SVGAGI. The CDR3 bases are TGTGCCAGCAGCCTAGGGGGGGCTAATGAAAAACTGTTTTTT. Encoded protein: CASSLGGANEKLFF.

As for this clone: Its ends do not fully match the called genes, so a read error is possible. V is TRBV11-2 and J is TRBJ2-1, with 8 bases aligning to TRBD2. Germline V gene sequence: CDR1 SGHAT, CDR2 FQNNGV. The length of the CDR3 is 16 residues. The CDR3 DNA follows: TGTGCCAGCAGCCTAGAAAGCGGGAGATCCTACAATGAGCAGTTCTTC. The encoded protein is CASSLESGRSYNEQFF.